The text below deals with one T cell receptor beta chain. Its specificity is not known. The sample is drawn from a study of CD8 T cells in ankylosing spondylitis. Study-wide results and limits: A TCR beta motif of roughly eight highly homologous variants seemed to mark ankylosing spondylitis blood. There was reportedly significant enrichment of clones that were disease-linked in matched ankylosing spondylitis synovial fluid. In reactive arthritis synovial fluid and blood, some motif variants had been reported before. Disease-linked clones proved CD8+ and comparatively uncommon in peripheral blood.

Making use of molecular barcodes, quantitative 5'-RACE generated TCR beta libraries. Using its own MiXCR run on the 5' RACE reads, TCRdb lists one record per CDR3 protein. This table holds 700,000 to 1,000,000 distinct CDR3 sequences, approximately 10% found once. Trimming took 1 base from V and 4 from J; bases not matched to a gene: 5. Per the germline V gene, CDR1 is LGHDT and CDR2 is YNNKEL (reference sequence). This CDR3 comprises 16 residues. V and J are TRBV3-1 and TRBJ2-7; TRBD2 agrees at 12 bases. This TCR was recovered from a male donor with ankylosing spondylitis. Sequencing used blood, either unsorted or a sorted T cell fraction (not recorded which). CDR3 region: CASSQALTSGGYEQYF. Here the CDR3 DNA reads TGTGCCAGCAGCCAAGCCCTGACTAGCGGGGGATACGAGCAGTACTTC.